This T cell receptor (beta chain) is drawn from a study of cytomegalovirus exposure and HLA in healthy donors. PCR employed 60 Vbeta and 13 Jbeta primers. Sequenced by immunoSEQ multiplex PCR; TCRdb stores in-frame clones only, minus some. The sample lists around 180,000 clones, roughly four fifths seen once, with 0.5% to 0.55% in the top ten. This clone appeared a few times. V shed 4 bases and J shed 1 base, with 17 bases lying between them. The CDR3 contains 16 residues. Germline CDR1 SNHLY, CDR2 FYNNEI. The rearrangement uses TRBV2 and TRBJ2-7, with D possibly matching TRBD2 (5 bases). Sequences were obtained from PBMCs. This clonotype originated in a woman between 50 and 59 years old in good health and CMV-seronegative. CDR3 sequence: CASSADRPGISYEQYF. In DNA, the CDR3 is TGTGCCAGCAGTGCGGACCGGCCGGGGATATCCTACGAGCAGTACTTC.